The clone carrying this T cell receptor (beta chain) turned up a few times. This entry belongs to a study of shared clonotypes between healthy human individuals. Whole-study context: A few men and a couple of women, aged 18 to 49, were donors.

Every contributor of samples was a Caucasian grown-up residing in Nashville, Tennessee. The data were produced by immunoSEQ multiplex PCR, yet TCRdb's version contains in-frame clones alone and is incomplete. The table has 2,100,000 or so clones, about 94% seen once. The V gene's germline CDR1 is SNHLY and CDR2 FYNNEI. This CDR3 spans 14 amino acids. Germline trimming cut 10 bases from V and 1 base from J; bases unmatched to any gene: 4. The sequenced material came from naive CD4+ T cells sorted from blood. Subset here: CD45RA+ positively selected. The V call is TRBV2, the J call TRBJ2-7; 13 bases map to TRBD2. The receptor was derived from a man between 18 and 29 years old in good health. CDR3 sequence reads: CATRLAGGSYEQYF. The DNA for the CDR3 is TGTGCCACCCGACTAGCGGGGGGATCCTACGAGCAGTACTTC.